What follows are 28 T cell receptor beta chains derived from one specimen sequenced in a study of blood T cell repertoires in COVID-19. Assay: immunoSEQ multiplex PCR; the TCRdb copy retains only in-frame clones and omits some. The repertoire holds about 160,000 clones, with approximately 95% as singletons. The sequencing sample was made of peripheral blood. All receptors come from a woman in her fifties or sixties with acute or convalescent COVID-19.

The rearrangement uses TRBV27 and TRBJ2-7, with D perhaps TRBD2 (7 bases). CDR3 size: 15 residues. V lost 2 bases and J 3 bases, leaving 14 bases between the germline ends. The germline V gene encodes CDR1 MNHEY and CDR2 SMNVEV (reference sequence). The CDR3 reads CASSLRSGGLYEQYF. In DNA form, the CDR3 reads TGTGCCAGCAGTTTAAGATCGGGGGGCCTCTACGAGCAGTACTTC.

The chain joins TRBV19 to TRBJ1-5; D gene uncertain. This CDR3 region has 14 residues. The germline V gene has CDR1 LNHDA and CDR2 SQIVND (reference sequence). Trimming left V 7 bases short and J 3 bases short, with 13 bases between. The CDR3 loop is CASTYREDNQPQHF. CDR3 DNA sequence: TGTGCCAGTACCTATAGGGAGGACAATCAGCCCCAGCATTTT.

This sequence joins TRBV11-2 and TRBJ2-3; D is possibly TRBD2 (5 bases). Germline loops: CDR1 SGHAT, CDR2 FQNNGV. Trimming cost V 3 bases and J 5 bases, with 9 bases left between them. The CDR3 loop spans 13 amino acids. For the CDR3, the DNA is TGTGCCAGCAGCTTTTCTGCGGGAGATACGCAGTATTTT. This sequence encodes CASSFSAGDTQYF.

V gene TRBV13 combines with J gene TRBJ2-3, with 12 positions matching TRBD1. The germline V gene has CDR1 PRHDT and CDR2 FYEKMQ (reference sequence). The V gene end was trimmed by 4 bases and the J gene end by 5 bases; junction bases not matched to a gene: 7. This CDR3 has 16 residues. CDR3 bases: TGTGCCAGCAGCTCTGGGACAGGGGGCCTCGGAGATACGCAGTATTTT. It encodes CASSSGTGGLGDTQYF.

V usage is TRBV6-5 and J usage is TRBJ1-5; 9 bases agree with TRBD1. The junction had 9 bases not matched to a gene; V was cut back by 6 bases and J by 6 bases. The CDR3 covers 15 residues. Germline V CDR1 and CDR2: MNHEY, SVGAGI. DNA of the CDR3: TGTGCCAGCAGCTTGACAGGGGGTGGAGGTCAGCCCCAGCATTTT. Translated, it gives CASSLTGGGGQPQHF.

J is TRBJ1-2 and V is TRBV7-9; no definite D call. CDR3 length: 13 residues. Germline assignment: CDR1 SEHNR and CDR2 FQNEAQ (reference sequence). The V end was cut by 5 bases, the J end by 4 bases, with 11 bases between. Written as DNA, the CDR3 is TGTGCCAGCAGCCCCCTGGGAGCCTATGGCTACACCTTC. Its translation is CASSPLGAYGYTF.

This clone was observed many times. CDR3 residues: CASVNRPNYGYTF. The CDR3 bases are TGTGCCAGCGTTAATCGTCCTAACTATGGCTACACCTTC. The gene calls are TRBV6-6 and TRBJ1-2; D not certain. V lost 8 bases to trimming and J lost 0 bases, with 10 bases between them. This CDR3 is built from 13 residues. From germline, CDR1 is MNHNY and CDR2 SVGAGI (reference sequence).

The CDR3 region has the DNA TGTGCCAGCAGCAAAGGGGGCAATGAGCAGTTCTTC. Amino acid sequence: CASSKGGNEQFF. This chain joins TRBV11-2 and TRBJ2-1; a weak D match, TRBD1 (6 bases). The V and J ends lost 5 bases and 6 bases respectively, with 8 bases between them. The CDR3 spans 12 residues. Germline lookup yields CDR1 SGHAT and CDR2 FQNNGV. Complete variable domain (other parts from reference TRBV11-2 and TRBJ2-1): EAGVAQSPRYKIIEKRQSVAFWCNPISGHATLYWYQQILGQGPKLLIQFQNNGVVDDSQLPKDRFSAERLKGVDSTLKIQPAKLEDSAVYLCASSKGGNEQFFGPGTRLTVL.

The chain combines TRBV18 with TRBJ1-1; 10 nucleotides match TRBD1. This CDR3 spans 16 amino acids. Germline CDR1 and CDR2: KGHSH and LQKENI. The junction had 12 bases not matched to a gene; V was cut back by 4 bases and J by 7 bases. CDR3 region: CASSHIGRQGAVEAFF. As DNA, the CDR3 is TGTGCCAGCTCACACATAGGGCGACAGGGGGCGGTTGAAGCTTTCTTT.

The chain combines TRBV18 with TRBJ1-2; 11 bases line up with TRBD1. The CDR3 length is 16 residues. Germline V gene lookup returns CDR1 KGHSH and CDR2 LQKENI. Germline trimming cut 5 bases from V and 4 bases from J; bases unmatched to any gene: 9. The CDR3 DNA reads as TGTGCCAGCTCAAGCTGGACAGGGGGCGCGTCCTATGGCTACACCTTC. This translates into CASSSWTGGASYGYTF.

The CDR3 region has the DNA TGTGCCAGCAGCTTTTACGACAGCACTAACACTGAAGCTTTCTTT. Residues: CASSFYDSTNTEAFF. V usage is TRBV7-8 and J usage is TRBJ1-1; D is perhaps TRBD1 (5 bases). The length of the CDR3 is 15 residues. Per the germline V gene, CDR1 is SGHVS and CDR2 is FQNEAQ. Between the trimmed V and J ends, which lost 3 bases and 2 bases, there was a span of 13 bases. Variable domain in full (rest from reference TRBV7-8 and TRBJ1-1): GAGVSQSPRYKVAKRGQDVALRCDPISGHVSLFWYQQALGQGPEFLTYFQNEAQLDKSGLPSDRFFAERPEGSVSTLKIQRTQQEDSAVYLCASSFYDSTNTEAFFGQGTRLTVV.

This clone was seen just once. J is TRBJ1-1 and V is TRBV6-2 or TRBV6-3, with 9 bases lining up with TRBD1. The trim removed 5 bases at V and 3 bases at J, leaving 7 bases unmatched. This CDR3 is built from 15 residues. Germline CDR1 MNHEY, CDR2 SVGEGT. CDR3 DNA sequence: TGTGCCAGCAGTGCCTACAGGGGGCTGTACACTGAAGCTTTCTTT. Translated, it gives CASSAYRGLYTEAFF.

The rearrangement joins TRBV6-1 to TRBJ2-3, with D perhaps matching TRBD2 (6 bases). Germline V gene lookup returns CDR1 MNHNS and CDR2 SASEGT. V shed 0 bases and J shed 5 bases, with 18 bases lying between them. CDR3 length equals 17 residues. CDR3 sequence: CASSEALHGSVGDTQYF. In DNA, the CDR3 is TGTGCCAGCAGTGAAGCGCTTCACGGGAGCGTGGGAGATACGCAGTATTTT.

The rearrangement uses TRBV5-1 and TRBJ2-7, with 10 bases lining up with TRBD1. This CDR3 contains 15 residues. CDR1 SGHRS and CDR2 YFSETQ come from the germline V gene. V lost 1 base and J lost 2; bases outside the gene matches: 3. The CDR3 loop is CASSLSDRGPYEQYF. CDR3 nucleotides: TGCGCCAGCAGCTTGTCCGACAGGGGGCCCTACGAGCAGTACTTC.

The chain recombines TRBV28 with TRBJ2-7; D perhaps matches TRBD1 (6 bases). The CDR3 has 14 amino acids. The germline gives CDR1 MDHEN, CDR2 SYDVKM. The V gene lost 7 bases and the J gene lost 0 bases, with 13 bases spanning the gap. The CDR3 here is CASKGQQFSYEQYF. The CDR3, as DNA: TGTGCCAGCAAAGGACAGCAGTTCTCCTACGAGCAGTACTTC.

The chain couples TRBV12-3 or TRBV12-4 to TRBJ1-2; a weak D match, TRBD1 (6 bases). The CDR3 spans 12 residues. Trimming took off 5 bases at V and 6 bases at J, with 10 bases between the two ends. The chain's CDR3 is CASSRTADGYTF. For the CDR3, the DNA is TGTGCCAGCAGTCGGACAGCCGATGGCTACACCTTC.

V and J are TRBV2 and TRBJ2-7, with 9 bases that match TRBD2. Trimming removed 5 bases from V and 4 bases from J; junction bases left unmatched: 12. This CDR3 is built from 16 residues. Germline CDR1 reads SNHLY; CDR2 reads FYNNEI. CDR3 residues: CASSIGTASGIYEQYF. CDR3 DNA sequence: TGTGCCAGCAGTATCGGGACTGCTAGCGGGATATACGAGCAGTACTTC.

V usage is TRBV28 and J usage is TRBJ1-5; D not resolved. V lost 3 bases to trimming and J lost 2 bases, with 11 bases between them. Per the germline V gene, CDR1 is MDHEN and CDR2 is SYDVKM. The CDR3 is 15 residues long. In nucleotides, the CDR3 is TGTGCCAGCAGTTTTGGAGGGTATGGCAATCAGCCCCAGCATTTT. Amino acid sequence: CASSFGGYGNQPQHF.

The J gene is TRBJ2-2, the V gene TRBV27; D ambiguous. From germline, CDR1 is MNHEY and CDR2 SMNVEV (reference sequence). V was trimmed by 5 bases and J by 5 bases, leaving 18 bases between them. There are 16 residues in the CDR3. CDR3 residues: CASSGPVQLRTGELFF. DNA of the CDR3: TGTGCCAGCAGTGGTCCAGTCCAGCTGAGGACCGGGGAGCTGTTTTTT.

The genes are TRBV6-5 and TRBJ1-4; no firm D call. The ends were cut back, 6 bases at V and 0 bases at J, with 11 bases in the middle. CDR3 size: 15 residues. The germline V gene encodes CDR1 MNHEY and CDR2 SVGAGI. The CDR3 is CASRLTVSTNEKLFF. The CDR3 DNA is TGTGCCAGCAGGCTTACAGTTTCAACTAATGAAAAACTGTTTTTT.

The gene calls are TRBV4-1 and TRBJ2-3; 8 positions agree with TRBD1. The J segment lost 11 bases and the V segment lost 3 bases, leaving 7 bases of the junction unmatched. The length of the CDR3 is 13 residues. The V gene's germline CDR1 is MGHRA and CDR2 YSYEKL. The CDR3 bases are TGCGCCAGCAGCCAGGACAGGGTGGGTGGGCAGTATTTT. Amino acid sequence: CASSQDRVGGQYF.

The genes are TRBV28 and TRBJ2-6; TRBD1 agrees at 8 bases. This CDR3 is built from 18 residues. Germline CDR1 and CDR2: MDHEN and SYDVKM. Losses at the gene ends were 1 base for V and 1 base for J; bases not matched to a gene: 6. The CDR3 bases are TGTGCCAGCAGTTTATCAGGGGGCGGTGGGTCTGGGGCCAACGTCCTGACTTTC. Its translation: CASSLSGGGGSGANVLTF.

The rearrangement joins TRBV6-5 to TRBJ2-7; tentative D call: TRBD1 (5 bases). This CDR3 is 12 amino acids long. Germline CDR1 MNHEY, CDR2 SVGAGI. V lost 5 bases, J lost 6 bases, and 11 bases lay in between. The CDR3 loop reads CASSRRVSEQYF. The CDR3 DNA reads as TGTGCCAGCAGTCGCAGGGTTTCCGAGCAGTACTTC.

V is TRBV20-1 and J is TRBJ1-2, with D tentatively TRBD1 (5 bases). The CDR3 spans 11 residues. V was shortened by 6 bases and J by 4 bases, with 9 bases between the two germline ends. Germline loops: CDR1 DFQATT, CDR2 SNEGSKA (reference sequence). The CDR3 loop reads CSAGGGYGYTF. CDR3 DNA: TGCAGTGCGGGGGGTGGCTATGGCTACACCTTC.

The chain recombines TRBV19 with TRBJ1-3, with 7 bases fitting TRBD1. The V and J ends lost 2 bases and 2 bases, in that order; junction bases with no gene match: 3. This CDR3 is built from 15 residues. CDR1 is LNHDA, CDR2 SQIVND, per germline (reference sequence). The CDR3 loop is CASSITGTAGNTIYF. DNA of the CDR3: TGTGCCAGTAGTATAACCGGGACAGCTGGAAACACCATATATTTT.

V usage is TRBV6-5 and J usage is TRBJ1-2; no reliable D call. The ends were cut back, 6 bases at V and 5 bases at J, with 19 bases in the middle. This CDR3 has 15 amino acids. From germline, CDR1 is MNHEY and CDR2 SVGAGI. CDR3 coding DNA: TGTGCCAGCAGCCTCACCCTCGGGGAACCGTATGGCTACACCTTC. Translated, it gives CASSLTLGEPYGYTF.

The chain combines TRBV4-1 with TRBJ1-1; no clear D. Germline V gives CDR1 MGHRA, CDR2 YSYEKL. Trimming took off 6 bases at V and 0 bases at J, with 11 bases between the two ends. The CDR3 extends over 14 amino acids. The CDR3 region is CASRQLTLNTEAFF. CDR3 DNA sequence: TGCGCCAGCAGGCAACTCACACTGAACACTGAAGCTTTCTTT.

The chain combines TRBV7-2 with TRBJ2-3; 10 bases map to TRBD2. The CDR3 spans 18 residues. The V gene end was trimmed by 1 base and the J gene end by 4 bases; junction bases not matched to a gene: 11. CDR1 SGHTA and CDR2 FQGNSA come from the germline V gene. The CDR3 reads CASSLGLSVAGGSDTQYF. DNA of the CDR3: TGTGCCAGCAGCTTAGGATTATCGGTAGCGGGAGGTTCAGATACGCAGTATTTT.